This TCR beta chain was recovered during a study of blood T cell repertoires in COVID-19 (dated by TCRdb to the early 2020s). About the study as a whole: Samples covering the acute and convalescent phases of COVID-19 were provided by collaborators in the United States, Italy and Spain. The dataset comprised deeply sampled blood TCRbeta repertoires from subjects exposed to, actively infected with, or recovered from COVID-19. The samples were drawn from the first 160 participants of the ongoing ImmuneRACE study and from 950 to 1,500 subjects provided by 6 global collaborators. Nearly every sample came with metadata listing a de-identified subject ID, COVID-19 status, age in years and sex. The material from the prospective study consisted of cDNA or gDNA derived from T cells, B-cell-depleted T cells, or PBMCs. Where HLA class I and class II types were available, the types were taken from metadata supplied by the sample provider, not from assay-based typing. The repertoires were released in a freely available public database meant as a resource for research on the immune response to SARS-CoV-2.

With regard to this clone: Its cognate antigen has yet to be identified. No much larger clone is present one base from it, and per-base qualities are unavailable.

From cysteine to phenylalanine, the CDR3 is 15 amino acids long. Only the CDR3 part of the read is kept: 45 bases, read in frame from the first base. V is pruned by 4 bases and J by 2 bases, leaving 7 bases of the junction without a gene match. The germline V gene sets CDR1 to SGHDT and CDR2 to YYEEEE. Results the study describes overall, beyond this receptor: The amount of clinical and demographic metadata varied by source and participant and was provided uncurated.

TCRbeta CDR3 regions were amplified from genomic DNA using the immunoSEQ Assay, a bias-controlled multiplex PCR. In the original analysis: The number of nucleated cells in each sample was estimated by amplification of reference gene primers within the assay. To quantify the absolute abundance of each unique TCRbeta CDR3 rearrangement, sequence reads were collapsed and filtered. For each sample, productive Simpson clonality was calculated as the square root of Simpson's diversity index across productive rearrangements. Drawn from immuneACCESS, this table holds only the in-frame rearrangements with V and J called that TCRdb kept. Clones are partly lost; checked studies trace under half to an unresolved V gene and leave the rest unexplained. That table gives V, J and clone size, and the DNA gave D and trimming. Here the sample has approximately 500,000 clones; roughly 90% occur a single time. Of the sample, approximately 2% falls within the top ten clones.

Participants in the prospective study were aged about 18 to 95 years, lived in 20 to 30 United States geographic areas, and enrolled through a virtual design. Cohort assignment in the prospective study relied on participant-reported clinical history from a screening survey and a study questionnaire. ImmuneRACE Cohort 3 recovered participants were defined by two consecutive negative NP/OP PCR tests, healthcare professional clearance, or symptom resolution. In the prospective study, mobile phlebotomists collected whole blood, serum and a nasopharyngeal or oropharyngeal swab from each participant. Additional blood draws and questionnaires over an approximately two-month period could optionally be provided by prospective study participants. Blood samples from the prospective study were shipped frozen or at room temperature prior to DNA extraction.

This clonotype originated in a woman aged 40 to 55 who had recovered from COVID-19. The sequencing input was PBMCs or T cells enriched from blood (not recorded which). This sequence uses TRBV5-6 and TRBJ2-3; TRBD1 agrees with 7 junctional bases. The CDR3 amino acid sequence is: CASSPDRRNTDTQYF. The DNA sequence is as follows: TGTGCCAGCAGCCCGGACAGGCGGAACACAGATACGCAGTATTTT.